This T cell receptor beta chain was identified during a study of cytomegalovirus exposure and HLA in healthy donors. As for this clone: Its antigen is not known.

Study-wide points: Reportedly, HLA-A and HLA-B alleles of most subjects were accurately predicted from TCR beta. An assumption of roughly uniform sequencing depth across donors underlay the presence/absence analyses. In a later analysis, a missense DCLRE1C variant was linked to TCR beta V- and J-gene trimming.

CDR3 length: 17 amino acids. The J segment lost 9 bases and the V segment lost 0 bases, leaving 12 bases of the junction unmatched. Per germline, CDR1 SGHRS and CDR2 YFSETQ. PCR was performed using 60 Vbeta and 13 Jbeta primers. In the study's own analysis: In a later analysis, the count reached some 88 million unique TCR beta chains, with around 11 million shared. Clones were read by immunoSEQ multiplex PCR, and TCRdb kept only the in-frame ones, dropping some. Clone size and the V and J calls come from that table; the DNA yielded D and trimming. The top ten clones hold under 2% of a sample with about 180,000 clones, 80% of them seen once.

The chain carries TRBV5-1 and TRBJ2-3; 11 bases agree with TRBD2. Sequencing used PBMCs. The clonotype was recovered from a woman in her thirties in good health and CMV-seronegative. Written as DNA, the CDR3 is TGCGCCAGCAGCTTGGTATCTAGCGGGGGGCGATCAGGAACGCAGTATTTT. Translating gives CASSLVSSGGRSGTQYF.